The TCR beta chain described here comes from a study of graft-versus-host responses after intestinal transplantation. Study-wide background: Every one of the recipients received anti-thymocyte globulin induction and afterwards took tacrolimus and steroids for about 3 years. The study's findings and limits: Some GvH clones were seen earlier in gut or blood, suggesting intestinal origin.

This clone was counted only a few times. Its antigen remains unknown. CDR1 MNHNS and CDR2 SASEGT come from the germline V gene. The V and J ends lost 8 bases and 2 bases respectively, with 12 bases between them. This CDR3 spans 13 amino acids. Some clones are missing from TCRdb's copy, which holds only in-frame ones; the method was immunoSEQ multiplex PCR. The sample shows tens of thousands of clones, around 86% of them seen only once. The sequence was collected from a human donor who was the organ donor for an intestinal transplant. The sample consisted of unstimulated CD8+ T cells sorted from spleen or lymph node cells, taken before transplant. V and J are TRBV6-1 and TRBJ1-1; D perhaps matches TRBD1 (5 bases). DNA for the CDR3: TGTGCCAGCGAACAGGATTACAACACTGAAGCTTTCTTT. Amino acid sequence: CASEQDYNTEAFF.